The source of this T cell receptor beta chain is a study of beta chain features in type 1 diabetes. The whole isolated RNA underwent reverse transcription, so sequencing captured expressed TCRB transcripts. Clones were read by immunoSEQ multiplex PCR, and TCRdb kept only the in-frame ones, dropping some. The sample records about 270,000 clones, around an eighth being singletons. This clone is a singleton in its sample. As yet, its antigen is unknown. General observations from the study: Moderately but significantly shorter TCRB CDR3s were found in Type 1 diabetes patients in all four CD4+ subsets.

V dropped 6 bases and J dropped 3 bases, with 11 bases sitting between them. The germline V gene encodes CDR1 LNHDA and CDR2 SQIVND (reference sequence). The length of the CDR3 is 13 residues. The source material was naive CD4+ T cells from blood. The TCR was taken from a man younger than 45 with type 1 diabetes. The chain couples TRBV19 to TRBJ1-2; D unclear. CDR3 in amino acids: CASSGHGDYGYTF. CDR3 sequence (DNA): TGTGCCAGTAGCGGGCACGGGGACTATGGCTACACCTTC.